The rows below give T cell receptor beta chains drawn from one sample of a study of blood T cell repertoires in COVID-19. Profiled with immunoSEQ multiplex PCR; TCRdb holds only in-frame clones, not every one. The repertoire has 35,000 to 40,000 clones, approximately 87% of them found once; the top ten carry roughly 12%. The sample taken for sequencing was peripheral blood. The origin of the receptors is a man aged 65-85 years with acute or convalescent COVID-19. Each CDR3 is given with its conserved first and last residue. Each record gives: CDR3 length, clone size, V gene, D gene, J gene, CDR3 protein, CDR3 DNA. A D gene is named only where the DNA matches it firmly. Part of the rows lack a size; the others show once, few, many or a class for expanded clones.

15,-,TRBV7-2,-,TRBJ2-7,CASSLEGRVPYEQYF,TGTGCCAGCAGCTTAGAAGGCAGGGTTCCCTACGAGCAGTACTTC
18,-,TRBV11-2,-,TRBJ1-2,CASSFRYVGDPTNYGYTF,TGTGCCAGCAGCTTCAGATATGTGGGCGATCCCACTAACTATGGCTACACCTTC
14,-,TRBV7-2,-,TRBJ2-5,CASSLAGRLETQYF,TGTGCCAGCAGCTTAGCTGGTAGATTGGAGACCCAGTACTTC
14,-,TRBV18,-,TRBJ1-6,CASRQWGGNSPLHF,TGTGCCAGTCGCCAATGGGGGGGTAATTCACCCCTCCACTTT
13,-,TRBV18,-,TRBJ2-7,CASSPNDRSEQYF,TGTGCCAGCTCACCAAATGACAGGAGCGAGCAGTACTTC
15,-,TRBV28,-,TRBJ1-5,CASSGDTDSNQPQHF,TGTGCCAGCAGTGGGGACACCGATAGCAATCAGCCCCAGCATTTT
14,-,TRBV28,TRBD1,TRBJ2-7,CASSVQGAGYEQYF,TGTGCCAGCAGTGTTCAGGGGGCAGGGTACGAGCAGTACTTC
14,-,TRBV6-5,-,TRBJ2-5,CASSYSRAQETQYF,TGTGCCAGCAGTTACTCGCGAGCTCAAGAGACCCAGTACTTC
19,once,TRBV21-1,-,TRBJ2-1,CASSKRVCQTSGSANEQFF,TGTGCCAGCAGCAAAAGAGTTTGCCAGACTAGCGGGAGCGCCAATGAGCAGTTCTTC
18,-,TRBV7-9,-,TRBJ2-6,CASSFLPGAPSGANVLTF,TGTGCCAGCAGCTTCCTGCCAGGGGCCCCCTCTGGGGCCAACGTCCTGACTTTC
17,-,TRBV13,TRBD2,TRBJ2-7,CASSMTGTSGTPYEQYF,TGTGCCAGCAGCATGACCGGGACTAGCGGTACCCCCTACGAGCAGTACTTC
13,-,TRBV10-3,TRBD1,TRBJ2-2,CAISAQGSGELFF,TGTGCCATCAGTGCACAGGGGTCCGGGGAGCTGTTTTTT
13,-,TRBV10-3,-,TRBJ1-2,CAISESAGQGYTF,TGTGCCATCAGTGAGTCGGCAGGGCAAGGCTACACCTTC
14,-,TRBV6-5,-,TRBJ1-4,CASRPRATNEKLFF,TGTGCCAGCAGGCCGAGGGCTACTAATGAAAAACTGTTTTTT
16,once,TRBV7-9,-,TRBJ2-3,CASSFFPYTSTDTQYF,TGTGCCAGCAGCTTTTTTCCCTATACGAGCACAGATACGCAGTATTTT
11,-,TRBV7-2,-,TRBJ2-7,CASSSNYEQYF,TGTGCCAGCAGCTCCAACTACGAGCAGTACTTC
10,-,TRBV12-3/TRBV12-4,-,TRBJ1-1,CASGGTEAFF,TGTGCCAGCGGAGGAACTGAAGCTTTCTTT
14,-,TRBV10-3,TRBD2,TRBJ2-1,CATQGREAGNEQFF,TGTGCCACCCAGGGGCGGGAGGCCGGAAATGAGCAGTTCTTC
15,-,TRBV5-4,-,TRBJ1-1,CASSLIGTSSAKAFF,TGTGCCAGCAGTTTAATCGGGACATCATCGGCTAAAGCTTTCTTT
17,-,TRBV15,TRBD2,TRBJ2-2,CATSRDLWSGSTGELFF,TGTGCCACCAGCAGAGATCTATGGAGCGGGAGCACCGGGGAGCTGTTTTTT
13,once,TRBV7-2,TRBD1,TRBJ1-2,CASGDRVNYGYTF,TGTGCCTCCGGTGACAGGGTAAACTATGGCTACACCTTC
18,-,TRBV11-2,TRBD2,TRBJ2-3,CASRRGRGRENSTDTQYF,TGTGCCAGCAGACGAGGCCGGGGGAGGGAGAATAGCACAGATACGCAGTATTTT